This note documents a single T cell receptor (beta chain) sequence. Profiled with immunoSEQ multiplex PCR; TCRdb holds only in-frame clones, not every one. The sample shows about 7,400 clones, more than 25% of them seen only once. The germline V gene encodes CDR1 MDHEN and CDR2 SYDVKM. CDR3 length equals 15 residues. With 1 base clipped from V and 5 bases from J, the junction kept 6 bases outside the gene matches. These data belong to a study of graft-versus-host responses after intestinal transplantation. This TCR was sampled from a human patient who was an organ donor for intestinal transplantation. V usage is TRBV28 and J usage is TRBJ2-5; 8 bases fit TRBD2. This specimen consisted of alloreactive CD4+ T cells from a mixed lymphocyte reaction culture, obtained before transplantation. Subset meaning: CFSE-low proliferating T cells sorted from roughly six-day pre-transplant mixed lymphocyte reaction (GvH or HvG direction). The chain's CDR3 is CASSLFRSGSETQYF. The CDR3 DNA reads TGTGCCAGCAGTTTATTCAGGAGCGGGAGTGAGACCCAGTACTTC.